One and the same sample provided the 31 T cell receptor beta chains below, sequenced in a study of technical replicates of blood from a handful of donors. Produced via immunoSEQ multiplex PCR; TCRdb's table is partial and in-frame only. The sample lists approximately 100,000 clones, roughly 95% occurring once. The sequenced material came from T cells isolated from PBMCs. The receptors come from a human donor in good health.

This sequence joins TRBV7-6 and TRBJ1-1, with unresolved D. Trimming removed 2 bases from V and 7 bases from J, with 17 bases in between. Germline V gene data show CDR1 as SGHVS and CDR2 as FNYEAQ. This CDR3 comprises 15 residues. CDR3 amino acids: CASSLIKVGALEAFF. In nucleotides, the CDR3 is TGTGCCAGCAGCTTAATCAAGGTCGGAGCCCTTGAAGCTTTCTTT. The full variable domain, in which reference TRBV7-6 and TRBJ1-1 provide the parts outside the CDR3, is GAGVSQSPRYKVTKRGQDVALRCDPISGHVSLYWYRQALGQGPEFLTYFNYEAQQDKSGLPNDRFSAERPEGSISTLTIQRTEQRDSAMYRCASSLIKVGALEAFFGQGTRLTVV.

This clone was found a few times. The chain recombines TRBV2 with TRBJ2-3, with 11 bases that match TRBD1. Germline CDR1 is SNHLY and CDR2 is FYNNEI. After removal of 6 bases from V and 5 bases from J, the junction contained 7 bases not matched to a gene. The CDR3 covers 15 residues. The CDR3: CASRPGQGGGDTQYF. The DNA of the CDR3 is TGTGCCAGCAGACCGGGACAGGGGGGGGGAGATACGCAGTATTTT. The variable domain in full, completed from reference TRBV2 and TRBJ2-3, reads EPEVTQTPSHQVTQMGQEVILRCVPISNHLYFYWYRQILGQKVEFLVSFYNNEISEKSEIFDDQFSVERPDGSNFTLKIRSTKLEDSAMYFCASRPGQGGGDTQYFGPGTRLTVL.

The rearrangement links TRBV7-9 to TRBJ1-4; D is undetermined. V was clipped by 1 base and J by 4 bases, with 13 bases between them. Germline-derived CDR1 and CDR2 are SEHNR and FQNEAQ (reference sequence). The CDR3 has 16 amino acids. CDR3 sequence: CASSLGSLPNNEKLFF. The CDR3 DNA reads TGTGCCAGCAGCTTAGGTAGCCTTCCCAATAATGAAAAACTGTTTTTT.

This chain uses TRBV6-1 with TRBJ1-4; D gene unclear. The CDR3 is 15 residues long. Trimming shortened V by 1 base and J by 5 bases, and 11 bases separated the two germline ends. Germline V CDR1 and CDR2: MNHNS, SASEGT. DNA for the CDR3: TGTGCCAGCAGTGAAGTCCCAGGAAGGAATGAAAAACTGTTTTTT. It yields the protein CASSEVPGRNEKLFF.

The V call is TRBV2, the J call TRBJ1-1, with TRBD1 matching 9 bases. V trimming: 5 bases; J trimming: 2 bases; junction bases outside the gene matches: 6. Germline CDR1 SNHLY, CDR2 FYNNEI. CDR3 size: 15 residues. Here the CDR3 DNA reads TGTGCCAGCAGTCAGAGGACAGGGGTAAACACTGAAGCTTTCTTT. Protein: CASSQRTGVNTEAFF.

This chain links TRBV10-1 with TRBJ2-5, with D tentatively TRBD2 (6 bases). Germline loops: CDR1 WNHNN, CDR2 SYGVQD (reference sequence). CDR3 length equals 14 residues. Trimming left V 8 bases short and J 6 bases short, with 19 bases between. The CDR3 is CASWDRELIQTQYF. The DNA of the CDR3 is TGCGCCAGCTGGGACCGGGAGCTAATACAGACCCAGTACTTC.

This chain links TRBV5-4 with TRBJ2-1; 9 bases are a match to TRBD1. Losses at the gene ends were 2 bases for V and 12 bases for J; bases not matched to a gene: 15. The CDR3 consists of 16 residues. Looked up from germline, CDR1 is SGHNT and CDR2 is YYREEE (reference sequence). The CDR3 here is CASSLITSRDRVGQFF. The CDR3 DNA sequence: TGTGCCAGCAGCTTAATAACGTCCCGGGACAGGGTGGGGCAGTTCTTC.

The J gene is TRBJ1-2, the V gene TRBV4-1, with 7 nucleotides matching TRBD1. In germline, CDR1 is MGHRA, CDR2 YSYEKL. V was pared by 2 bases and J by 3 bases, with 0 bases of the junction left unmatched. This CDR3 region has 13 residues. The CDR3 spells CASSQQGDYGYTF. CDR3 coding DNA: TGCGCCAGCAGCCAACAGGGGGACTATGGCTACACCTTC.

This clone came up once. The chain uses TRBV25-1 and TRBJ1-2; 8 positions agree with TRBD1. Germline values: CDR1 MGHDK, CDR2 SYGVNS. This CDR3 is 14 amino acids long. J was trimmed by 8 bases and V by 2 bases; bases with no gene match: 7. The CDR3 loop is CASSEGRTGSGYTF. As DNA, the CDR3 is TGTGCCAGCAGTGAAGGGAGGACAGGGAGCGGCTACACCTTC.

This clone showed up just once. The chain recombines TRBV7-6 with TRBJ2-1; D perhaps matches TRBD1 (6 bases). Trimming removed 5 bases from V and 5 bases from J, with 13 bases in between. There are 14 residues in the CDR3. In germline, CDR1 is SGHVS, CDR2 FNYEAQ. The CDR3 nucleotides read TGTGCCAGCAGCATCACGACAGGAGACAATGAGCAGTTCTTC. It specifies CASSITTGDNEQFF.

The rearrangement uses TRBV9 and TRBJ2-1; TRBD2 matches 8 bases. Germline values: CDR1 SGDLS, CDR2 YYNGEE. There are 18 residues in the CDR3. The V and J ends lost 3 bases and 5 bases, in that order; junction bases with no gene match: 16. CDR3 in amino acids: CASSGPNAAGGPHNEQFF. The CDR3 region has the DNA TGTGCCAGCAGCGGCCCAAACGCCGCGGGGGGACCCCACAATGAGCAGTTCTTC.

The chain joins TRBV11-2 to TRBJ2-7; no firm D call. The CDR3 extends over 13 amino acids. Trimming stripped 4 bases from V and 3 bases from J, with 10 bases between. The germline CDR1 and CDR2 sequences are SGHAT and FQNNGV. The CDR3 DNA sequence: TGTGCCAGCAGCTCCCCACGGTACTACGAGCAGTACTTC. Residues: CASSSPRYYEQYF.

The V gene is TRBV4-1, the J gene TRBJ1-1; TRBD1 agrees at 9 bases. Looked up from germline, CDR1 is MGHRA and CDR2 is YSYEKL. The ends lost 1 base at V and 4 bases at J; junction bases unmatched: 7. There are 16 residues in the CDR3. Written as DNA, the CDR3 is TGCGCCAGCAGCCAAGTATACAGGGGGCTCGTCACTGAAGCTTTCTTT. Its translation is CASSQVYRGLVTEAFF.

This clone showed up just once. The chain combines TRBV5-1 with TRBJ2-5, with 10 bases matching TRBD2. CDR3 length: 16 amino acids. Germline CDR1 reads SGHRS; CDR2 reads YFSETQ. Unmatched junction bases numbered 12, after V lost 5 bases and J lost 5 bases. CDR3 residues: CASREFSGRASETQYF. The CDR3 nucleotides read TGCGCCAGCAGAGAATTCAGCGGGAGGGCCAGCGAGACCCAGTACTTC.

This clone has only one observation. The V gene is TRBV28, the J gene TRBJ1-1; D ambiguous. From germline, CDR1 is MDHEN and CDR2 SYDVKM. The CDR3 has 15 residues. V was trimmed by 8 bases and J by 0 bases, leaving 16 bases between them. CDR3 protein: CASRPSSGMNTEAFF. The CDR3 bases are TGTGCCAGCCGACCTTCCTCGGGTATGAACACTGAAGCTTTCTTT.

The V and J genes are TRBV5-1 and TRBJ1-2; 10 positions match TRBD1. Germline lookup yields CDR1 SGHRS and CDR2 YFSETQ. V was pared by 6 bases and J by 2 bases, with 4 bases of the junction left unmatched. The CDR3 spans 14 residues. The CDR3 is CASNPGQGNYGYTF. In DNA, the CDR3 is TGCGCCAGCAACCCGGGACAGGGGAACTATGGCTACACCTTC.

V usage is TRBV4-2 and J usage is TRBJ2-3, with 12 bases fitting TRBD2. V was pared by 5 bases and J by 3 bases, with 3 bases of the junction left unmatched. Germline loops: CDR1 LGHNA, CDR2 YNFKEQ. The CDR3 totals 15 residues. CDR3 sequence (DNA): TGTGCCAGCAGCGTTGGGACTAGCGGGACAGATACGCAGTATTTT. Encoded protein: CASSVGTSGTDTQYF.

This clone was observed once. The chain couples TRBV5-1 to TRBJ2-5; D possibly corresponds to TRBD2 (6 bases). The CDR3 is 18 residues long. V was cut by 7 bases and J by 4 bases, with 29 bases left in between. Germline CDR1 and CDR2: SGHRS and YFSETQ. CDR3 protein: CASRPGRARGYMRETQYF. CDR3 in DNA: TGCGCCAGCCGCCCAGGAAGAGCACGGGGGTATATGCGAGAGACCCAGTACTTC.

The CDR3 nucleotides are TGCCCGGGAGCTCCCTACGAGCAGTACTTC. This codes for CPGAPYEQYF. J is TRBJ2-7 and V is TRBV20-1; possible D gene TRBD2, 6 bases. The CDR3 totals 10 residues. The germline V gene has CDR1 DFQATT and CDR2 SNEGSKA (reference sequence).

The chain is built from TRBV28 and TRBJ2-7; 10 bases are shared with TRBD2. J lost 2 bases, V lost 6 bases, and 7 bases had no gene match. The CDR3 consists of 15 residues. The germline gives CDR1 MDHEN, CDR2 SYDVKM. The CDR3 sequence: CASRPRTSGPYEQYF. As DNA, the CDR3 is TGTGCCAGCAGACCCAGGACTAGCGGACCCTACGAGCAGTACTTC.

The rearrangement joins TRBV28 to TRBJ2-3; maybe TRBD2 (6 bases). Germline CDR1 and CDR2: MDHEN and SYDVKM. CDR3 length: 14 residues. V was clipped by 4 bases and J by 3 bases, with 11 bases between them. This CDR3 reads CASSWRALTDTQYF. The DNA for the CDR3 is TGTGCCAGCAGTTGGAGGGCCTTAACAGATACGCAGTATTTT. Using reference TRBV28 and TRBJ2-3 for the parts outside the CDR3, the full variable domain is DVKVTQSSRYLVKRTGEKVFLECVQDMDHENMFWYRQDPGLGLRLIYFSYDVKMKEKGDIPEGYSVSREKKERFSLILESASTNQTSMYLCASSWRALTDTQYFGPGTRLTVL.

The chain combines TRBV19 with TRBJ2-3, with TRBD2 as a possible D gene (5 bases). V lost 7 bases and J 1 base, leaving 15 bases between the germline ends. The CDR3 spans 15 residues. Germline CDR1 LNHDA, CDR2 SQIVND (reference sequence). CDR3 coding DNA: TGTGCCAGTACCATACGAGGGAGTCGCACAGATACGCAGTATTTT. As protein: CASTIRGSRTDTQYF. The full variable domain, in which reference TRBV19 and TRBJ2-3 provide the parts outside the CDR3, is DGGITQSPKYLFRKEGQNVTLSCEQNLNHDAMYWYRQDPGQGLRLIYYSQIVNDFQKGDIAEGYSVSREKKESFPLTVTSAQKNPTAFYLCASTIRGSRTDTQYFGPGTRLTVL.

V and J are TRBV28 and TRBJ1-2, with a tentative D call TRBD1 (6 bases). Germline CDR1 and CDR2: MDHEN and SYDVKM. The CDR3 is made up of 17 amino acids. V shed 5 bases and J shed 3 bases, with 22 bases lying between them. CDR3 residues: CASSTRGQGHRDYGYTF. The CDR3 region has the DNA TGTGCCAGCAGTACCCGGGGTCAGGGACACAGGGACTATGGCTACACCTTC.

This chain links TRBV5-5 with TRBJ2-3; D is ambiguous. The V end lost 2 bases, the J end lost 3 bases, and 4 bases lay between the germline ends. This CDR3 has 12 residues. Germline lookup yields CDR1 SGHKS and CDR2 YYEKEE (reference sequence). CDR3 residues: CASSLLTDTQYF. The CDR3, as DNA: TGTGCCAGCAGCTTACTGACAGATACGCAGTATTTT.

The V gene is TRBV4-1, the J gene TRBJ2-7; D unclear. Germline lookup yields CDR1 MGHRA and CDR2 YSYEKL. The ends were cut back, 1 base at V and 4 bases at J, with 14 bases in the middle. The CDR3 runs to 15 residues. The CDR3 is CASSQVKSGGYEQYF. The CDR3 DNA sequence: TGCGCCAGCAGCCAAGTAAAAAGTGGCGGATACGAGCAGTACTTC.

The genes are TRBV14 and TRBJ2-2; the match to TRBD1 covers 10 bases. The V segment lost 3 bases and the J segment 6 bases; nucleotides outside the gene matches: 13. The length of the CDR3 is 18 residues. Germline lookup yields CDR1 SGHDN and CDR2 FVKESK. The chain's CDR3 is CASSHRQGAFRIPGELFF. The CDR3, as DNA: TGTGCCAGCAGCCACAGACAGGGGGCGTTCAGGATCCCCGGGGAGCTGTTTTTT. Full variable domain (missing parts from reference TRBV14 and TRBJ2-2): EAGVTQFPSHSVIEKGQTVTLRCDPISGHDNLYWYRRVMGKEIKFLLHFVKESKQDESGMPNNRFLAERTGGTYSTLKVQPAELEDSGVYFCASSHRQGAFRIPGELFFGEGSRLTVL.

The rearrangement uses TRBV9 and TRBJ2-3; 11 nucleotides match TRBD2. The V gene end was trimmed by 3 bases and the J gene end by 4 bases; junction bases not matched to a gene: 10. This CDR3 spans 17 amino acids. Germline CDR1 reads SGDLS; CDR2 reads YYNGEE. In DNA, the CDR3 is TGTGCCAGCAGCGCTCGGAAGACTAGCGGGGTTCCAGATACGCAGTATTTT. It yields the protein CASSARKTSGVPDTQYF. Full variable domain (remainder filled in from reference TRBV9 and TRBJ2-3): DSGVTQTPKHLITATGQRVTLRCSPRSGDLSVYWYQQSLDQGLQFLIQYYNGEERAKGNILERFSAQQFPDLHSELNLSSLELGDSALYFCASSARKTSGVPDTQYFGPGTRLTVL.

The rearrangement uses TRBV18 and TRBJ2-7; TRBD2 matches at 11 bases. The CDR3 covers 16 residues. CDR1 and CDR2 from the germline V gene are KGHSH and LQKENI. V trimming: 0 bases; J trimming: 5 bases; junction bases outside the gene matches: 6. The CDR3, as DNA: TGTGCCAGCTCACCACCGACCACTAGCGGGAGACACGAGCAGTACTTC. Encoded protein: CASSPPTTSGRHEQYF. Full variable domain (rest looked up from reference TRBV18 and TRBJ2-7): NAGVMQNPRHLVRRRGQEARLRCSPMKGHSHVYWYRQLPEEGLKFMVYLQKENIIDESGMPKERFSAEFPKEGPSILRIQQVVRGDSAAYFCASSPPTTSGRHEQYFGPGTRLTVT.

This sequence joins TRBV18 and TRBJ1-4, with D possibly matching TRBD1 (6 bases). This CDR3 has 15 amino acids. V lost 5 bases and J lost 5, with 15 bases in between. The germline CDR1 and CDR2 sequences are KGHSH and LQKENI. The DNA of the CDR3 is TGTGCCAGCTCATCCGAGGACAGCTTGAATGAAAAACTGTTTTTT. Protein sequence: CASSSEDSLNEKLFF.

This chain joins TRBV6-5 and TRBJ2-5, with TRBD2 matching over 12 bases. Germline V lookup: CDR1 MNHEY, CDR2 SVGAGI. V dropped 6 bases and J dropped 4; count of bases not matched to a gene: 3. The CDR3 contains 14 residues. The CDR3 sequence: CASRRLAGVETQYF. In nucleotides, the CDR3 is TGTGCCAGCAGGCGACTAGCGGGGGTAGAGACCCAGTACTTC.

The chain carries TRBV2 and TRBJ1-2, with D perhaps TRBD1 (5 bases). V was pared by 1 base and J by 7 bases, with 13 bases between. Looked up from germline, CDR1 is SNHLY and CDR2 is FYNNEI. CDR3 size: 14 residues. CDR3 protein: CASSEVGGSGGYTF. For the CDR3, the DNA is TGTGCCAGCAGTGAAGTGGGGGGGTCGGGTGGCTACACCTTC.